This TCR beta chain appears in the sequencing data of a study of shared clonotypes between healthy human individuals. TCRdb's table, derived via immunoSEQ multiplex PCR, lists solely in-frame clones and lacks some. The data show roughly 2.6 million clones, just over 90% seen once. V was trimmed by 8 bases and J by 9 bases, leaving 23 bases between them. The CDR3 length is 15 residues. Germline CDR1 LNHDA, CDR2 SQIVND (reference sequence). The rearrangement joins TRBV19 to TRBJ2-1; D unclear. Sample: naive CD4+ T cells sorted from blood. Subset noted: CD45RA+ positively selected. The TCR was taken from a man aged 18 to 30 in good health. CDR3 sequence: CASRDVDPSYGEQFF. DNA for the CDR3: TGTGCCAGTCGAGACGTTGACCCCAGCTACGGTGAGCAGTTCTTC.